This is a list of T cell receptor beta chains from one sample in a study of shared clonotypes between healthy human individuals. Only in-frame clones appear in the TCRdb table, and some are missing; sequencing was by immunoSEQ multiplex PCR. The repertoire holds around 650,000 clones, with around 96% as singletons. The sample consisted of naive CD8+ T cells sorted from blood. The receptor set was obtained from a woman under 40 in good health. Both conserved end residues are part of each CDR3. Fields, in order: J gene, CDR3 length, V gene, D gene, CDR3 protein, CDR3 DNA. D genes are given only for firm matches.

j_call: TRBJ1-2; cdr3_length: 14; v_call: TRBV27; d_call: TRBD1; cdr3_aa: CASSRGQGIYGYTF; cdr3_nt: TGTGCCAGCAGTCGAGGACAGGGGATCTATGGCTACACCTTC
j_call: TRBJ1-5; cdr3_length: 11; v_call: TRBV30; d_call: TRBD1; cdr3_aa: CAWSAGDRVNF; cdr3_nt: TGTGCCTGGAGTGCGGGGGACAGGGTGAATTTT
j_call: TRBJ2-5; cdr3_length: 15; v_call: TRBV13; d_call: -; cdr3_aa: CASSLLQSGQETQYF; cdr3_nt: TGTGCCAGCAGCTTACTTCAAAGCGGCCAAGAGACCCAGTACTTC
j_call: TRBJ1-2; cdr3_length: 14; v_call: TRBV13; d_call: -; cdr3_aa: CASSQRTNGYGYTF; cdr3_nt: TGTGCCAGCAGCCAACGGACGAACGGCTATGGCTACACCTTC
j_call: TRBJ2-7; cdr3_length: 11; v_call: TRBV11-2; d_call: TRBD1; cdr3_aa: CASSGQGEQYF; cdr3_nt: TGTGCCAGCTCGGGACAGGGTGAGCAGTACTTC
j_call: TRBJ2-7; cdr3_length: 13; v_call: TRBV27; d_call: TRBD2; cdr3_aa: CASSSGLGIEQYF; cdr3_nt: TGTGCCAGCAGTTCGGGACTAGGAATCGAGCAGTACTTC
j_call: TRBJ1-4; cdr3_length: 18; v_call: TRBV7-9; d_call: -; cdr3_aa: CASSLAPGLGPTNEKLFF; cdr3_nt: TGTGCCAGCAGCTTAGCCCCGGGACTCGGCCCAACTAATGAAAAACTGTTTTTT
j_call: TRBJ1-1; cdr3_length: 17; v_call: TRBV28; d_call: TRBD1; cdr3_aa: CASSLSDRVGGNTEAFF; cdr3_nt: TGTGCCAGCAGTTTATCGGACAGGGTGGGTGGGAACACTGAAGCTTTCTTT
j_call: TRBJ2-7; cdr3_length: 14; v_call: TRBV25-1; d_call: TRBD2; cdr3_aa: CASSGAGGPYEQYF; cdr3_nt: TGTGCCAGCAGTGGAGCGGGAGGGCCCTACGAGCAGTACTTC
j_call: TRBJ2-3; cdr3_length: 15; v_call: TRBV27; d_call: -; cdr3_aa: CASRAGVFSTDTQYF; cdr3_nt: TGTGCCAGCAGGGCCGGGGTCTTTAGCACAGATACGCAGTATTTT
j_call: TRBJ2-1; cdr3_length: 17; v_call: TRBV19; d_call: TRBD2; cdr3_aa: CASSSGTSGSSYNEQFF; cdr3_nt: TGTGCCAGTAGTAGCGGGACTAGCGGGAGCTCCTACAATGAGCAGTTCTTC
j_call: TRBJ1-5; cdr3_length: 15; v_call: TRBV6-5; d_call: -; cdr3_aa: CASSPTQGSNQPQHF; cdr3_nt: TGTGCCAGCAGTCCCACCCAAGGGAGCAATCAGCCCCAGCATTTT
j_call: TRBJ2-3; cdr3_length: 12; v_call: TRBV15; d_call: TRBD2; cdr3_aa: CATSGGTYTQYF; cdr3_nt: TGTGCCACTTCCGGGGGGACTTATACGCAGTATTTT
j_call: TRBJ1-1; cdr3_length: 13; v_call: TRBV11-2; d_call: TRBD1; cdr3_aa: CASYGTENTEAFF; cdr3_nt: TGTGCCAGCTATGGGACAGAGAACACTGAAGCTTTCTTT
j_call: TRBJ2-2; cdr3_length: 17; v_call: TRBV10-1; d_call: -; cdr3_aa: CASSKTSLRSNTGELFF; cdr3_nt: TGCGCCAGCAGTAAGACTAGTCTGAGGTCGAACACCGGGGAGCTGTTTTTT
j_call: TRBJ2-1; cdr3_length: 19; v_call: TRBV5-1; d_call: TRBD1; cdr3_aa: CASSLGNGQALSSYNEQFF; cdr3_nt: TGCGCCAGCAGCTTGGGTAACGGACAGGCGCTTAGCTCCTACAATGAGCAGTTCTTC
j_call: TRBJ2-7; cdr3_length: 14; v_call: TRBV11-2; d_call: -; cdr3_aa: CASSLINVDYEQYF; cdr3_nt: TGTGCCAGCAGCTTAATAAATGTTGACTACGAGCAGTACTTC
j_call: TRBJ1-5; cdr3_length: 14; v_call: TRBV19; d_call: -; cdr3_aa: CASTSARVNQPQHF; cdr3_nt: TGTGCCAGTACCTCCGCCAGGGTCAATCAGCCCCAGCATTTT